This T cell receptor (beta chain) originates from a study of beta chain features in type 1 diabetes. About the research overall: Patients did not differ from healthy donors in age, gender or cell yield. Study-wide results and limits: A moderate, significant TCRB CDR3 shortening appeared in type 1 diabetes across four CD4+ subsets. Overrepresentation of cells with high TCR expression could result from cDNA sequencing.

A few counts support this clone. What it binds is not known. This CDR3 is 13 amino acids long. From germline, CDR1 is SGDLS and CDR2 YYNGEE. V trimming: 3 bases; J trimming: 10 bases; junction bases outside the gene matches: 4. TCRB transcripts that were expressed got sequenced, as all of the isolated RNA had been reverse transcribed. Sequenced by immunoSEQ multiplex PCR; TCRdb stores in-frame clones only, minus some. The sample records approximately 360,000 clones, roughly 12% being singletons. Naive, central memory, regulatory and stem cell-like memory cells within the CD4+ compartment were sorted using CD45RO/CCR7/CD25/CD127/CD95/CD27. Over 98% purity was reached by all sorted populations.

Source material: naive CD4+ T cells from blood. The rearrangement uses TRBV9 and TRBJ2-4; 10 nucleotides agree with TRBD1. This clonotype was sampled from a woman aged 18-29 years with type 1 diabetes. The CDR3 DNA reads TGTGCCAGCAGCGGCCGGGACAGGGGAATTCAGTACTTC. Its translation: CASSGRDRGIQYF.